The following is a TCR beta chain sequence with its context. Authors' analysis steps: Reference gene primers were amplified, and this amplification served to estimate nucleated cell counts. Some clones are missing from TCRdb's copy, which holds only in-frame ones; the method was immunoSEQ multiplex PCR. V and J calls and clone size are as listed in that table; D and trimming were resolved from the DNA. The table includes a few hundred thousand clones, around nine tenths detected once. This entry is derived from a study of blood T cell repertoires in COVID-19. At the level of the study: Samples representing acute and convalescent COVID-19 were sourced from the United States, Italy and Spain.

CDR3 size: 16 residues. Germline V gene data show CDR1 as MNHEY and CDR2 as SMNVEV (reference sequence). V was pared by 3 bases and J by 4 bases, with 15 bases between. Cohort 3 donors counted as recovered after two negative PCRs, clearance, or resolved symptoms. The gene calls are TRBV27 and TRBJ2-2; tentative D call: TRBD1 (5 bases). The clonotype comes from a woman aged 40 to 50 who had recovered from COVID-19. The material sequenced was PBMCs or T cells enriched from blood (not recorded which). The CDR3 coding sequence is TGTGCCAGCAGTTTCTGGGGCGAGATAAGCACCGGGGAGCTGTTTTTT. As protein: CASSFWGEISTGELFF.